This TCR beta chain was sequenced in a study of PD-1 blockade in mismatch repair-deficient tumors. Notes on the study in general: Rapid post-treatment expansion, then contraction, generally preceding radiologic response, marked tumor-resident clones.

Data came from immunoSEQ multiplex PCR; TCRdb stores just in-frame clones and leaves some out. The sample yields some 120,000 clones, about 88% seen once. Mismatch repair deficiency was confirmed in all patients, by PCR or immunohistochemistry. Notes on this clone: What it recognizes is unknown.

Trimming stripped 4 bases from V and 0 bases from J, with 5 bases between. Germline values: CDR1 SGHDT, CDR2 YYEEEE. The CDR3 is 12 amino acids. The TCR originated in an adult with mismatch repair-deficient cancer. The chain has TRBV5-6 and TRBJ2-7; no clear D gene. Sequencing used peripheral blood, obtained 44 weeks after starting pembrolizumab. CDR3 sequence: CASSESSYEQYF. CDR3 DNA sequence: TGTGCCAGCAGCGAATCCTCCTACGAGCAGTACTTC.